The TCR beta chain described here comes from a study of spatial heterogeneity in lung cancer (dated 2019 in TCRdb). About the investigation overall: Beta-chain transcripts were consistently detected in greater numbers than alpha-chain transcripts, which likely reflects a higher abundance of beta-chain transcripts. In the raw uncorrected reads, each unique combination of TCR and UMI appeared on average more than ten times. In non-small cell lung cancer, the study made a quantitative comparison of TCR alpha and beta repertoires among multiple tumor regions, matched nontumor lung and blood. At surgery, hundreds of tumor regions, some 61 matched nontumor lung samples and more than 50 PBMC samples were TCR-sequenced for both alpha and beta chains. Nonsynonymous mutation counts, determined by whole-exome sequencing of tumor tissue, were related to TCR repertoire features. The investigation overall reported the following: Ubiquitous expanded tumor TCRs were found in blood more often at tumor resection than at routine follow-up. Additional single-cell paired TCR alpha and beta sequencing was considered necessary to confirm, at a functional level, the hypothesis that regional TCRs recognize regional mutations.

What the time point label conveys for this sample: sample taken at primary tumor resection. For TCR sequencing, whole RNA was extracted from tumor and nontumor lung tissue, or from cryopreserved PBMC samples, and no cell sorting was done. Donors were 70 or so patients with early-stage, untreated non-small cell lung cancer from the lung TRACERx cohort. Only patients with enough RNA available from two or more tumor regions were chosen for TCR sequencing. Relative to germline, V is 0 bases shorter and J is 0 bases shorter, with 14 bases between their ends. Inclusive of the bounding cysteine and phenylalanine, the CDR3 is 16 residues long. The only DNA kept is the CDR3, 48 bases in frame from the first base. For CDR1 and CDR2, the germline V gene (reference sequence) lists DFQATT and SNEGSKA. This clonotype was picked up a small number of times. What antigen it recognizes has not been identified. Base qualities are not provided; no much larger clone lies one nucleotide away.

Libraries were built with 5' RACE. This sample was sequenced with a NextSeq 500. The TCR library protocol attached a unique molecular identifier to each TCR cDNA molecule to allow correction of PCR and sequencing errors. As for the authors' bioinformatics: TCR identification, UMI-based error correction and CDR3 extraction were all carried out with Decombinator tools. TCRs above a frequency of 2 per 1,000, corresponding to the top 1% of the tumor frequency distribution, were defined as expanded. Rényi diversity was computed with the R vegan package after subsampling each repertoire 100 times to 5,000 TCRs. CDR3 similarity networks were constructed using string-kernel similarity of amino acid triplets, with links drawn between CDR3s whose pairwise similarity was above 0.82. TCRdb took the public reads, trimmed them with fastp at Q25, ran MiXCR for clone calling and kept in-frame beta chains. All rows with the same CDR3 protein become a single entry with the most common DNA and genes. The V and J calls, along with clone size, are taken from TCRdb and not from the paper's own processing. A total of about 85,000 distinct CDR3 sequences appear in this sample, 15% to 25% of them only once. The ten largest clones add up to roughly 6.2% of the sample.

The rearranged chain carries TRBV20-1 and TRBJ1-1; no D gene call is confident. The material sequenced was PBMCs, taken at surgery. The clonotype originates from a male donor with early-stage non-small cell lung cancer. The CDR3 region reads CSARDLSRALNTEAFF. The DNA is TGCAGTGCTAGAGATCTTTCCAGAGCCTTGAACACTGAAGCTTTCTTT.